The 18 T cell receptor beta chains in this list originate from one sample, sequenced in a study of cytomegalovirus exposure and HLA in healthy donors. Assay: immunoSEQ multiplex PCR; the TCRdb copy retains only in-frame clones and omits some. The sample contains 70,000 to 75,000 clones, about 94% of which appear only once. Specimen: PBMCs. The receptors come from a woman aged 18 to 35 in good health and CMV-seropositive.

The chain joins TRBV9 to TRBJ2-3, with 8 nucleotides matching TRBD2. CDR3 length: 15 amino acids. V shed 0 bases and J 3 bases; nucleotides not matched to a gene: 3. The V gene's germline CDR1 is SGDLS and CDR2 YYNGEE. CDR3 DNA sequence: TGTGCCAGCAGCGTAGGAGCGGGAGTAACAGATACGCAGTATTTT. It yields the protein CASSVGAGVTDTQYF.

The chain joins TRBV9 to TRBJ2-7; D not resolved. This CDR3 has 14 residues. The germline gives CDR1 SGDLS, CDR2 YYNGEE. V was shortened by 2 bases and J by 6 bases, with 15 bases between the two germline ends. CDR3 amino acids: CASSVDSFALEQYF. Written as DNA, the CDR3 is TGTGCCAGCAGCGTCGATAGCTTCGCCCTCGAGCAGTACTTC.

The rearrangement uses TRBV2 and TRBJ1-2; 7 positions agree with TRBD1. Germline V gene lookup returns CDR1 SNHLY and CDR2 FYNNEI. The length of the CDR3 is 13 residues. V was pared by 5 bases and J by 7 bases, with 7 bases of the junction left unmatched. The CDR3 loop is CASSMDRSGGYTF. CDR3 coding DNA: TGTGCCAGCAGTATGGACAGGAGTGGTGGCTACACCTTC.

This chain links TRBV28 with TRBJ1-5; tentatively, D is TRBD1 (5 bases). Germline assignment: CDR1 MDHEN and CDR2 SYDVKM. The CDR3 covers 14 residues. Trimming removed 3 bases at V and 9 bases at J, with 15 bases between. CDR3: CASSFPGEGWPQHF. DNA for the CDR3: TGTGCCAGCAGTTTCCCGGGGGAGGGATGGCCCCAGCATTTT.

This chain connects TRBV6-5 to TRBJ1-1, with D tentatively TRBD1 (6 bases). The germline CDR1 and CDR2 sequences are MNHEY and SVGAGI. V lost 6 bases and J 5 bases, leaving 19 bases between the germline ends. This CDR3 is 15 amino acids long. The CDR3 nucleotides are TGTGCCAGCAGGCCTACAGGGTCAAGTATGACTGAAGCTTTCTTT. It yields the protein CASRPTGSSMTEAFF.

The chain uses TRBV7-2 and TRBJ1-2; the D gene is possibly TRBD1 (6 bases). This CDR3 comprises 16 residues. Trimming removed 5 bases from V and 3 bases from J, with 19 bases in between. Germline V gene sequence: CDR1 SGHTA, CDR2 FQGNSA. CDR3: CASSKRGRDKDYGYTF. The CDR3 DNA reads as TGTGCCAGCAGCAAACGGGGTAGGGACAAGGACTATGGCTACACCTTC.

The chain joins TRBV27 to TRBJ2-7, with 8 nucleotides matching TRBD1. Trimming removed 6 bases from V and 3 bases from J; junction bases left unmatched: 19. Germline V CDR1 and CDR2: MNHEY, SMNVEV (reference sequence). The CDR3 is 18 amino acids. The CDR3 is CASSRIDRGPLKIYEQYF. CDR3 nucleotide sequence: TGTGCCAGCAGCCGGATTGACAGGGGCCCTCTCAAGATCTACGAGCAGTACTTC.

The rearrangement uses TRBV23-1 and TRBJ2-1, with TRBD1 matching over 7 bases. TRBV23-1 is recorded as an ORF, its role being uncertain. The CDR3 extends over 14 amino acids. The junction had 12 bases not matched to a gene; V was cut back by 8 bases and J by 8 bases. CDR3 DNA sequence: TGCGCCAGCCGGAGACAGGGCGACGGGGATGAGCAGTTCTTC. Its translation: CASRRQGDGDEQFF.

This chain uses TRBV18 with TRBJ2-2, with 10 positions matching TRBD2. CDR1 KGHSH and CDR2 LQKENI come from the germline V gene. This CDR3 is 16 amino acids long. Germline trimming cut 3 bases from V and 4 bases from J; bases unmatched to any gene: 5. DNA of the CDR3: TGTGCCAGCTCACCCACTAGCGGGACCCTCACCGGGGAGCTGTTTTTT. Amino acid sequence: CASSPTSGTLTGELFF. Full variable domain (outside the CDR3, taken from reference TRBV18 and TRBJ2-2): NAGVMQNPRHLVRRRGQEARLRCSPMKGHSHVYWYRQLPEEGLKFMVYLQKENIIDESGMPKERFSAEFPKEGPSILRIQQVVRGDSAAYFCASSPTSGTLTGELFFGEGSRLTVL.

The chain links TRBV20-1 to TRBJ2-1, with D possibly matching TRBD2 (5 bases). Germline values: CDR1 DFQATT, CDR2 SNEGSKA (reference sequence). This CDR3 is built from 11 residues. Trimming cost V 4 bases and J 9 bases, with 10 bases left between them. The CDR3 nucleotides read TGCAGTGCTAAACTAGTGGCTGAGCAGTTCTTC. It codes for CSAKLVAEQFF.

The CDR3 protein is CASSQVAGKNTGELFF. CDR3 bases: TGTGCCAGCAGCCAAGTAGCGGGGAAGAACACCGGGGAGCTGTTTTTT. V usage is TRBV14 and J usage is TRBJ2-2, with TRBD2 matching 8 bases. Germline V lookup: CDR1 SGHDN, CDR2 FVKESK. Germline trimming cut 1 base from V and 1 base from J; bases unmatched to any gene: 2. The CDR3 extends over 16 amino acids.

The J gene is TRBJ1-1, the V gene TRBV13, with D unclear. Germline values: CDR1 PRHDT, CDR2 FYEKMQ (reference sequence). The CDR3 spans 12 residues. The V and J ends lost 5 bases and 5 bases respectively, with 9 bases between them. CDR3 nucleotides: TGTGCCAGCAGCCAAACGGGGACTGAAGCTTTCTTT. Amino acids: CASSQTGTEAFF.

The rearrangement uses TRBV11-2 and TRBJ2-7, with TRBD2 matching 12 bases. CDR1 is SGHAT, CDR2 FQNNGV, per germline. V was clipped by 2 bases and J by 0 bases; unmatched bases: 8. The CDR3 loop spans 18 amino acids. Here the CDR3 reads CASSLTSGGTTSSYEQYF. In DNA, the CDR3 is TGTGCCAGCAGCTTAACTAGCGGGGGGACAACTAGCTCCTACGAGCAGTACTTC. Full variable domain (remainder filled in from reference TRBV11-2 and TRBJ2-7): EAGVAQSPRYKIIEKRQSVAFWCNPISGHATLYWYQQILGQGPKLLIQFQNNGVVDDSQLPKDRFSAERLKGVDSTLKIQPAKLEDSAVYLCASSLTSGGTTSSYEQYFGPGTRLTVT.

The rearrangement uses TRBV6-1 and TRBJ2-1, with TRBD2 matching 10 bases. This CDR3 spans 14 amino acids. Germline CDR1 MNHNS, CDR2 SASEGT. V dropped 4 bases and J dropped 6; count of bases not matched to a gene: 3. The CDR3 spells CASSVGTSANEQFF. Written as DNA, the CDR3 is TGTGCCAGCAGTGTTGGGACTAGCGCCAATGAGCAGTTCTTC.

J is TRBJ1-3 and V is TRBV4-3; maybe TRBD1 (5 bases). The CDR3 is 16 residues long. CDR1 LGHNA and CDR2 YSLEER come from the germline V gene. The ends were cut back, 0 bases at V and 4 bases at J, with 13 bases in the middle. This CDR3 reads CASSQDGRQLGNTIYF. The DNA of the CDR3 is TGCGCCAGCAGCCAAGACGGGAGACAGTTGGGAAACACCATATATTTT.

The rearrangement links TRBV5-1 to TRBJ2-3; TRBD2 matches 13 bases. This CDR3 spans 17 amino acids. V shed 4 bases and J 1 base; nucleotides not matched to a gene: 6. The germline CDR1 and CDR2 sequences are SGHRS and YFSETQ. The CDR3 DNA sequence: TGCGCCAGCAGCCGCGAACTAGCGGGGGGGCGCACAGATACGCAGTATTTT. This gives the protein CASSRELAGGRTDTQYF.

This chain connects TRBV18 to TRBJ1-1; D is unresolved. This CDR3 spans 16 amino acids. CDR1 and CDR2 from the germline V gene are KGHSH and LQKENI. Trimming took 4 bases from V and 1 from J, leaving 16 bases between them. DNA of the CDR3: TGTGCCAGCTCACGTGAGGTAACTGCCTCGAACACTGAAGCTTTCTTT. Translated: CASSREVTASNTEAFF.

This clone was counted once. The rearrangement uses TRBV5-1 and TRBJ1-3; 10 bases fit TRBD1. The J segment lost 8 bases and the V segment lost 4 bases, leaving 6 bases of the junction unmatched. The CDR3 length is 14 residues. The V gene's germline CDR1 is SGHRS and CDR2 YFSETQ. This CDR3 is CASSPGQGMDTIYF. CDR3 in DNA: TGCGCCAGCAGCCCGGGACAGGGGATGGACACCATATATTTT.